This TCR beta chain was captured by sequencing in a study of blood T cells in healthy people across ages. The CDR3 is made up of 15 amino acids. V lost 6 bases to trimming and J lost 0 bases; unmatched junction nucleotides: 6. Germline values: CDR1 SGHTA, CDR2 FQGNSA. With a J-beta primer mix and a sample-barcoded 5' primer, a second PCR ran about 6 to 11 cycles. TCRdb analysed the 5' RACE reads with MiXCR anew, one entry per CDR3 protein. This repertoire shows roughly 900,000 distinct CDR3 sequences, about 28% found once; its top ten account for roughly 17%. Many counts were recorded for this clonotype.

Sequencing was done on a sample of blood. The genes are TRBV7-2 and TRBJ2-3; 7 nucleotides match TRBD2. This receptor was identified in a woman aged 80 or over in good health. As DNA, the CDR3 is TGTGCCAGCAGTTCCACTAGCGTCAGCACAGATACGCAGTATTTT. It encodes CASSSTSVSTDTQYF.